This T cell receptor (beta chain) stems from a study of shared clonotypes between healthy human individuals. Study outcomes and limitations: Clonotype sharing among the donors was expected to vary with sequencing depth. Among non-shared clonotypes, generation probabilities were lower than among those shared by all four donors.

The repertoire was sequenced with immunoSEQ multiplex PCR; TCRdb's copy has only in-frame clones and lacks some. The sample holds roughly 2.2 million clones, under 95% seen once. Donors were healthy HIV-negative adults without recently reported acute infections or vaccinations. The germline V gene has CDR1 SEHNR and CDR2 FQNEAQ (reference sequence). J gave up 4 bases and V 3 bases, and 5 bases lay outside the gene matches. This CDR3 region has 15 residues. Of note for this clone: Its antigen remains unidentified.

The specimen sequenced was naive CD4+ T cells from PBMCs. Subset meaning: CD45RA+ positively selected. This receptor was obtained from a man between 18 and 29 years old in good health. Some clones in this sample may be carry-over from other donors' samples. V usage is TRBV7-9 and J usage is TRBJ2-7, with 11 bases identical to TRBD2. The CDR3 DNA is TGTGCCAGCAGCTTGTTCGGGACTAGCGGATACGAGCAGTACTTC. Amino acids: CASSLFGTSGYEQYF.